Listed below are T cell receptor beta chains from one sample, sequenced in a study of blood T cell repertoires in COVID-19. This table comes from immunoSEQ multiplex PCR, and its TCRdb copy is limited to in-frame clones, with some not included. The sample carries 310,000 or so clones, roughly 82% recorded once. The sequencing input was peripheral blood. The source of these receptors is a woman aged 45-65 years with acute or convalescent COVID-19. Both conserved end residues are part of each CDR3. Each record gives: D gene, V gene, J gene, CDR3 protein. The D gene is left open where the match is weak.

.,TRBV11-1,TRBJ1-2,CASSLGGGASRGYTF
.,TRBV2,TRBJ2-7,CASSGLYEQYF
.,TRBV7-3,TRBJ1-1,CASSFTANTEAFF
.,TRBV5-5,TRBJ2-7,CASSSRALTNYEQYF
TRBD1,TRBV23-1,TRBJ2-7,CASSQFRIGRGRFGPGPYEQYF
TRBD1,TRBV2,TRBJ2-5,CASDRTGLEETQYF
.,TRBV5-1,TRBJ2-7,CASSQGLFEQYF
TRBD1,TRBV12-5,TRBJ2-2,CASGLRQGKTGELFF
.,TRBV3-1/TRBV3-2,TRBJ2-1,CASSQELSSYNEQFF
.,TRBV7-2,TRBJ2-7,CASSPPSGGSLNEQYF
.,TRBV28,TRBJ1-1,CVSSLSGNTEAFF
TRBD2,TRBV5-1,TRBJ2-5,CASSLLGGEETQYF
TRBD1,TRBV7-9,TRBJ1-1,CASSLGGQATEAFF
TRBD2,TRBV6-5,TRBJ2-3,CASRPGLGTDTQYF
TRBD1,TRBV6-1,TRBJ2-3,CASSRQGVSTDTQYF
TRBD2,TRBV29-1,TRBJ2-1,CSVEMPDGLAGVYNEQFF
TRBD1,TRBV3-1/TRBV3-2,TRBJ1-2,CASSYGQGRNYGYTF
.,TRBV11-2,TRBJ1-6,CASSLAGASLHF
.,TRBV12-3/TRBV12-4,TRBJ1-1,CASSFGGGTEAFF
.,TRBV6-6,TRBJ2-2,CASSYSRASGTGELFF
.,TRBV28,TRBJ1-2,CASSRYGYTF
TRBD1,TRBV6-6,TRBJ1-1,CASSTGQGGTEAFF
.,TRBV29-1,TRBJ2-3,CSDLGISTDTQYF
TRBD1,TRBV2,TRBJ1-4,CASRRQGAQGKLFF
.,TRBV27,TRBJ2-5,CASSILGRPDQETQYF
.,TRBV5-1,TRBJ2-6,CASSSFQGAGANVLTF